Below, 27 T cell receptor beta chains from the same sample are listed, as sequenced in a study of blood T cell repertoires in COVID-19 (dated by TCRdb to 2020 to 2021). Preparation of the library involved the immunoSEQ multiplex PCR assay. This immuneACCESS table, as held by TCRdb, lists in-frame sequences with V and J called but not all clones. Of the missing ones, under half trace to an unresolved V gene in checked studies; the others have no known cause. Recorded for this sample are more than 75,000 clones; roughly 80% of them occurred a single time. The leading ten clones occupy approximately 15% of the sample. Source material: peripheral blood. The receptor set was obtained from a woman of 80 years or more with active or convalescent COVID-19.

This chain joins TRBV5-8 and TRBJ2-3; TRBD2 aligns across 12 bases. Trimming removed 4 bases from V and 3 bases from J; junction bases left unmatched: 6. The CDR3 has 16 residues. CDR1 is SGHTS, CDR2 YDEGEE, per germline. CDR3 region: CASSAGLAGLTDTQYF. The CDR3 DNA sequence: TGTGCCAGCAGCGCCGGACTAGCGGGATTGACAGATACGCAGTATTTT.

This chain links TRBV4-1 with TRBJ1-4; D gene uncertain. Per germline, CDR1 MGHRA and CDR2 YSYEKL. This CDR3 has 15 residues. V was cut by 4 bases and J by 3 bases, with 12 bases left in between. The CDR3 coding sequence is TGCGCCAGCAGCCCCGCGGTAAATTCTAATGAAAAACTGTTTTTT. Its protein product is CASSPAVNSNEKLFF.

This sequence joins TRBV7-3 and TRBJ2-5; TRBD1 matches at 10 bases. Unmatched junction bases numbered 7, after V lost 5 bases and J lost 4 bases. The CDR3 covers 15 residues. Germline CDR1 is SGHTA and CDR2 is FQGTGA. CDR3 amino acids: CASSPTGTGVETQYF. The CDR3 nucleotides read TGTGCCAGCAGCCCGACCGGGACAGGGGTAGAGACCCAGTACTTC.

Here the CDR3 reads CATSDSRDRASYEQYF. The CDR3 DNA reads as TGTGCCACCAGTGATTCCCGGGACAGGGCCTCCTACGAGCAGTACTTC. This chain connects TRBV24-1 to TRBJ2-7, with 9 positions matching TRBD1. Per the germline V gene, CDR1 is KGHDR and CDR2 is SFDVKD. The CDR3 is 16 amino acids. V lost 2 bases and J lost 0; bases outside the gene matches: 4.

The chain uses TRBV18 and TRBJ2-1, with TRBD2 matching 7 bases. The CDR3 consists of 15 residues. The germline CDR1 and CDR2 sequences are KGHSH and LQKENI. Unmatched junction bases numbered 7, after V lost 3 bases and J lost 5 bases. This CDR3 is CASSPTAGRNNEQFF. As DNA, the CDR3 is TGTGCCAGCTCACCGACAGCGGGGCGGAACAATGAGCAGTTCTTC.

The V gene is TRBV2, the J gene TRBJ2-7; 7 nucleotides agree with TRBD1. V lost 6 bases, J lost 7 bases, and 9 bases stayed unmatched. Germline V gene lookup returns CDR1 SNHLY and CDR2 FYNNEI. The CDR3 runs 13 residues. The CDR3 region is CASSPDRDLEQYF. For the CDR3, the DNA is TGTGCCAGCAGCCCTGACAGGGACCTTGAGCAGTACTTC.

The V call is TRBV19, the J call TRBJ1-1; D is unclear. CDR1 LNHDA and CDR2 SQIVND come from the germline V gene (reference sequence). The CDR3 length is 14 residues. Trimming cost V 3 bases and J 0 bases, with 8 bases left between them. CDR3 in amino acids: CASSMGSLNTEAFF. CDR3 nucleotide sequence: TGTGCCAGTAGTATGGGCTCACTGAACACTGAAGCTTTCTTT. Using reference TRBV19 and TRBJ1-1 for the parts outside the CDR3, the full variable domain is DGGITQSPKYLFRKEGQNVTLSCEQNLNHDAMYWYRQDPGQGLRLIYYSQIVNDFQKGDIAEGYSVSREKKESFPLTVTSAQKNPTAFYLCASSMGSLNTEAFFGQGTRLTVV.

The CDR3 spells CASRQGGYGYTF. The CDR3 DNA reads as TGTGCCAGTAGACAGGGGGGATATGGCTACACCTTC. The chain carries TRBV19 and TRBJ1-2; 8 bases align to TRBD1. There are 12 residues in the CDR3. The trim removed 6 bases at V and 5 bases at J, leaving 2 bases unmatched. Germline values: CDR1 LNHDA, CDR2 SQIVND (reference sequence).

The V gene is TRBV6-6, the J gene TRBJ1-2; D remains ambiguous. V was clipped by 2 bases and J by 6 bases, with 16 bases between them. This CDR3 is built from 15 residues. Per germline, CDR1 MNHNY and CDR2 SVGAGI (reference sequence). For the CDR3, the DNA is TGTGCCAGCAGTTACCAAGGCCGAGGTCAAGATGGCTACACCTTC. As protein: CASSYQGRGQDGYTF.

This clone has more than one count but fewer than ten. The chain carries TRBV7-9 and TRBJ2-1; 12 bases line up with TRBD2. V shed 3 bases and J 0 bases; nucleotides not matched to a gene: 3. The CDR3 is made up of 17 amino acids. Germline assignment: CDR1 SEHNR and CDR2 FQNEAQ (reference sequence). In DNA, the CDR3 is TGTGCCAGCAGCTTCGGGACTAGCGGGTCCTCCTACAATGAGCAGTTCTTC. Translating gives CASSFGTSGSSYNEQFF.

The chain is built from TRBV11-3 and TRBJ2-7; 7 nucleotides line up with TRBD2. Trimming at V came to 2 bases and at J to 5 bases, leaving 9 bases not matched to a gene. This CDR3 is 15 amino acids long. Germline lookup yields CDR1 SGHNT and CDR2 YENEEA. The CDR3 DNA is TGTGCCAGCAGCTTAAGAGGGAGGGCCATGGACGAGCAGTACTTC. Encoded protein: CASSLRGRAMDEQYF.

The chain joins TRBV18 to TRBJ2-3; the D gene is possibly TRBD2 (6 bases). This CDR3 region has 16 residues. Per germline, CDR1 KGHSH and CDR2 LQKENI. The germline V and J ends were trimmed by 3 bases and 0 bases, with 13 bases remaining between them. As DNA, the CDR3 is TGTGCCAGCTCACCCAGGGCGGGGTCTAGCACAGATACGCAGTATTTT. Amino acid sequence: CASSPRAGSSTDTQYF.

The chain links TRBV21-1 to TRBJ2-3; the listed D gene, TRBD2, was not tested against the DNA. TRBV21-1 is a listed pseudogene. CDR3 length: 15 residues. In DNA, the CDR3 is TGTGCCAGCAGCAAGCGACTAGCGGGCACAGATACGCAGTATTTT. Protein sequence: CASSKRLAGTDTQYF.

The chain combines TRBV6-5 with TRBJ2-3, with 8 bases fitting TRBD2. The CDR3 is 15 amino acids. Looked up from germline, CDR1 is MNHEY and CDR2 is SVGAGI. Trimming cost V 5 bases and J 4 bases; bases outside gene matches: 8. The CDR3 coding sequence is TGTGCCAGCAGTCCCATGGGACTAGTTGCAGATACGCAGTATTTT. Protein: CASSPMGLVADTQYF.

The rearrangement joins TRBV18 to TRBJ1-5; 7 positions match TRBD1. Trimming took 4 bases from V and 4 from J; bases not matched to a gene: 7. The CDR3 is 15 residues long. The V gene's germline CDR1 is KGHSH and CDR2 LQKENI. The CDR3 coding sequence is TGTGCCAGCTCACAAGACAGGGACTCAAATCAGCCCCAGCATTTT. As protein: CASSQDRDSNQPQHF.

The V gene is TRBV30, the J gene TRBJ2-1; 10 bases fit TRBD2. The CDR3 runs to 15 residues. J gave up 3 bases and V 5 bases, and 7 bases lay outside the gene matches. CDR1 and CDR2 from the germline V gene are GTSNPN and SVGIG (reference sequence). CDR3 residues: CAWGTLAGVYNEQFF. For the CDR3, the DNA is TGTGCCTGGGGGACCCTAGCGGGAGTCTACAATGAGCAGTTCTTC.

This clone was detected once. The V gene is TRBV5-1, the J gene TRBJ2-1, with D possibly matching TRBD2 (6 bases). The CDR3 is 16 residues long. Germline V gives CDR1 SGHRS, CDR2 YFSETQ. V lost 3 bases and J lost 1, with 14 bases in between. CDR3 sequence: CASSYGGEASYNEQFF. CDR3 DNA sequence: TGCGCCAGCAGCTACGGAGGGGAGGCGTCCTACAATGAGCAGTTCTTC.

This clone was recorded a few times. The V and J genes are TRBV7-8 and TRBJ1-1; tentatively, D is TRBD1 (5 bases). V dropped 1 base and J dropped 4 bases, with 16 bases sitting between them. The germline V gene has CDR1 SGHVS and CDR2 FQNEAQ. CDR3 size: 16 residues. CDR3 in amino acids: CASSLVPSGFGTEAFF. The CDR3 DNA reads TGTGCCAGCAGCTTAGTCCCATCAGGGTTCGGCACTGAAGCTTTCTTT.

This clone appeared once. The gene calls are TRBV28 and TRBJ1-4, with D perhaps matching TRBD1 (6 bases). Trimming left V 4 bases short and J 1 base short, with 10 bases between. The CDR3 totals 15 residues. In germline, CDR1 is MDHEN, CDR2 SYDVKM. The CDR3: CASSSQGGTNEKLFF. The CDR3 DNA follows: TGTGCCAGCAGTTCGCAAGGGGGAACTAATGAAAAACTGTTTTTT.

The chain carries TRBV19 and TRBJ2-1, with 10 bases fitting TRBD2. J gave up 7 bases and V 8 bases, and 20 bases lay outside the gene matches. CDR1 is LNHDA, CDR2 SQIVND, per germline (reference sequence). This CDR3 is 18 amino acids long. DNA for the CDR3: TGTGCCAGTGCCAAGGGGCGGTCTAGCGGGAGTTTAGCGAATGAGCAGTTCTTC. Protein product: CASAKGRSSGSLANEQFF.

The CDR3 DNA sequence: TGTGCCAGCAGCGCAGGGGGGCCGGCAACTAATGAAAAACTGTTTTTT. Protein sequence: CASSAGGPATNEKLFF. The V gene is TRBV9, the J gene TRBJ1-4; 7 bases agree with TRBD1. V trimming: 3 bases; J trimming: 0 bases; junction bases outside the gene matches: 5. The CDR3 has 16 residues. Looked up from germline, CDR1 is SGDLS and CDR2 is YYNGEE.

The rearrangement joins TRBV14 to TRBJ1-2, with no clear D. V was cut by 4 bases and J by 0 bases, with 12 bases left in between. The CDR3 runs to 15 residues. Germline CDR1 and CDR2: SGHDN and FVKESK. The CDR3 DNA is TGTGCCAGCAGCCGACCGGGGAGGCCTAACTATGGCTACACCTTC. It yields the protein CASSRPGRPNYGYTF.

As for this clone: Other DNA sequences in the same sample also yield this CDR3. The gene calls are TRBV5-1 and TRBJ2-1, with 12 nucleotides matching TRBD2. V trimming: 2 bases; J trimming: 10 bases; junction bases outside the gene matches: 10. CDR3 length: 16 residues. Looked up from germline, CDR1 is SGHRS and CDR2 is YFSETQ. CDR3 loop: CASSFRQLAGGGEQFF. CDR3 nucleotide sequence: TGCGCCAGCAGCTTCAGACAACTAGCGGGGGGCGGGGAGCAGTTCTTC.

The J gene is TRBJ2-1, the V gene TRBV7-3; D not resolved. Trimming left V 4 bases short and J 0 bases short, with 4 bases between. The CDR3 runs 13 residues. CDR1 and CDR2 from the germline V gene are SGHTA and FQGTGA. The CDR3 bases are TGTGCCAGCAGCTGGAGCTCCTACAATGAGCAGTTCTTC. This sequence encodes CASSWSSYNEQFF.

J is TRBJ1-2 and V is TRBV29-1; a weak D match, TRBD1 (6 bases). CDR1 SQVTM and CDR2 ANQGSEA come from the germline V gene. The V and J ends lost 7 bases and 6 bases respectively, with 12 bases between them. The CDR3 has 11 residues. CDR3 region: CSAYGQHGYTF. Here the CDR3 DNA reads TGCAGCGCCTACGGACAGCATGGCTACACCTTC. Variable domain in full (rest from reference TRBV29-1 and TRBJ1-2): SAVISQKPSRDICQRGTSLTIQCQVDSQVTMMFWYRQQPGQSLTLIATANQGSEATYESGFVIDKFPISRPNLTFSTLTVSNMSPEDSSIYLCSAYGQHGYTFGSGTRLTVV.

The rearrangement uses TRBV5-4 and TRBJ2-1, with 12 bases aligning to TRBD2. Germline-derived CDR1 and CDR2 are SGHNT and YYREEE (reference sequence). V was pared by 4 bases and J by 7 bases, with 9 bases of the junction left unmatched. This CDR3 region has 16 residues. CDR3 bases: TGTGCCAGCAGCCTCAAACTAGCGGGAGGCGGTAATGAGCAGTTCTTC. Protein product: CASSLKLAGGGNEQFF.

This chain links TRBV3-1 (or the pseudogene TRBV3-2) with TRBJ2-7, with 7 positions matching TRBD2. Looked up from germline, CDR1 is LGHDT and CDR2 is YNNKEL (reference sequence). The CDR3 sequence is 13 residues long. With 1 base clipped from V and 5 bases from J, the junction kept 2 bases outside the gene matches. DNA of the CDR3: TGTGCCAGCAGCCAAGCCGGGAGGAACGAGCAGTACTTC. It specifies CASSQAGRNEQYF.